The 8 T cell receptor beta chains below were found in one sample sequenced in a study of T-cell reconstitution after alpha-beta-depleted transplantation in children. Unique molecular identifiers tagged the TCRbeta library. TCRdb analysed the PCR reads with MiXCR anew, one entry per CDR3 protein. The profile covers around 410,000 distinct CDR3 sequences, with about a tenth appearing a single time and 5% to 6.5% taken by the ten largest. Here the sequenced sample was PBMCs from the stem cell graft donor, taken from the stem cell graft. Receptors were obtained from a human donor who donated a stem cell graft to a child with acute myeloid leukemia.

As concerns this clonotype: An end of the junction differs from the germline gene, which may be a read error. V is TRBV20-1 and J is TRBJ1-5; D possibly corresponds to TRBD1 (6 bases). CDR1 and CDR2 from the germline V gene are DFQATT and SNEGSKA (reference sequence). The CDR3 extends over 14 amino acids. CDR3: CSAREGTPNQPRHF. The CDR3 region has the DNA TGCAGTGCTAGAGAGGGGACACCCAATCAGCCCCGGCATTTT.

V usage is TRBV27 and J usage is TRBJ2-5; D unresolved. This CDR3 is built from 13 residues. V lost 4 bases to trimming and J lost 5 bases, with 11 bases between them. Germline assignment: CDR1 MNHEY and CDR2 SMNVEV (reference sequence). The CDR3 here is CASSYFMSETQYF. In nucleotides, the CDR3 is TGTGCCAGCAGTTATTTCATGTCGGAGACCCAGTACTTC.

The J gene is TRBJ2-2, the V gene TRBV5-4, with 7 nucleotides matching TRBD1. Trimming removed 4 bases from V and 3 bases from J; junction bases left unmatched: 9. This CDR3 contains 16 residues. Germline CDR1 and CDR2: SGHNT and YYREEE (reference sequence). The CDR3 bases are TGTGCCAGCAGCCCAGCACGAGGGGGCGACACCGGGGAGCTGTTTTTT. Protein product: CASSPARGGDTGELFF.

V and J are TRBV6-1 and TRBJ1-2; no clear D gene. This CDR3 region has 14 residues. The germline V gene has CDR1 MNHNS and CDR2 SASEGT. With 6 bases removed from V and 4 bases from J, the gap between germline ends came to 15 bases. DNA for the CDR3: TGTGCCAGCAGACCAATGGTGGTAGGCTATGGCTACACCTTC. It specifies CASRPMVVGYGYTF.

This chain joins TRBV15 and TRBJ1-1; D might be TRBD1 (6 bases). The CDR3 loop spans 16 amino acids. Trimming cost V 0 bases and J 4 bases, with 15 bases left between them. Germline CDR1 and CDR2: LNHNV and YYDKDF (reference sequence). DNA of the CDR3: TGTGCCACCAGCAGAGACAGGGGCGGGATGGGCACTGAAGCTTTCTTT. As protein: CATSRDRGGMGTEAFF. Full variable domain (rest looked up from reference TRBV15 and TRBJ1-1): DAMVIQNPRYQVTQFGKPVTLSCSQTLNHNVMYWYQQKSSQAPKLLFHYYDKDFNNEADTPDNFQSRRPNTSFCFLDIRSPGLGDTAMYLCATSRDRGGMGTEAFFGQGTRLTVV.

This clonotype was counted ten times or more. The genes are TRBV7-2 and TRBJ2-1; 12 bases line up with TRBD2. Germline trimming cut 3 bases from V and 0 bases from J; bases unmatched to any gene: 3. Germline CDR1 SGHTA, CDR2 FQGNSA. This CDR3 region has 17 residues. The CDR3 DNA follows: TGTGCCAGCAGCTTCGGACTAGCGGGAAGCTCCTACAATGAGCAGTTCTTC. Translating it yields CASSFGLAGSSYNEQFF.

A few counts support this clonotype. V usage is TRBV7-2 and J usage is TRBJ2-7; D is ambiguous. Germline CDR1 is SGHTA and CDR2 is FQGNSA. The CDR3 consists of 14 residues. V lost 1 base and J lost 3, with 10 bases in between. In DNA, the CDR3 is TGTGCCAGCAGCTTAGGGCCCCCAAGCTACGAGCAGTACTTC. It encodes CASSLGPPSYEQYF. The entire variable domain, with the rest obtained from reference TRBV7-2 and TRBJ2-7, is as follows: GAGVSQSPSNKVTEKGKDVELRCDPISGHTALYWYRQSLGQGLEFLIYFQGNSAPDKSGLPSDRFSAERTGGSVSTLTIQRTQQEDSAVYLCASSLGPPSYEQYFGPGTRLTVT.

The table lists this clonotype with a few counts. The gene calls are TRBV5-5 and TRBJ1-1; no definite D call. Germline values: CDR1 SGHKS, CDR2 YYEKEE (reference sequence). The V gene lost 5 bases and the J gene lost 1 base, with 6 bases spanning the gap. CDR3 length: 12 residues. The CDR3 sequence: CASSYTNTEAFF. The CDR3 DNA follows: TGTGCCAGCAGTTACACGAACACTGAAGCTTTCTTT.